The 11 T cell receptor beta chains presented below share a single source sample, sequenced in a study of blood T cell repertoires in COVID-19. Sequencing was performed with immunoSEQ multiplex PCR; in TCRdb, only in-frame clones are kept and a portion is missing. The table includes 65,000 to 90,000 clones, less than 85% detected once. The sequencing input was peripheral blood. All receptors come from a man aged 70 or older with active or convalescent COVID-19.

The chain uses TRBV29-1 and TRBJ2-1; 11 bases are shared with TRBD1. The CDR3 totals 15 residues. The V and J ends lost 7 bases and 6 bases, in that order; junction bases with no gene match: 11. The germline gives CDR1 SQVTM, CDR2 ANQGSEA. The DNA for the CDR3 is TGCAGCGCTGGACAGGGGGCTGCAGGAGGCAATGAGCAGTTCTTC. Its protein is CSAGQGAAGGNEQFF.

The chain links TRBV2 to TRBJ2-5, with 9 bases identical to TRBD1. The CDR3 extends over 14 amino acids. The germline gives CDR1 SNHLY, CDR2 FYNNEI. J was trimmed by 6 bases and V by 5 bases; bases with no gene match: 7. Written as DNA, the CDR3 is TGTGCCAGCAGTTGGGACAGGGCGGGAAAGACCCAGTACTTC. It encodes CASSWDRAGKTQYF. The full variable domain, in which reference TRBV2 and TRBJ2-5 provide the parts outside the CDR3, is EPEVTQTPSHQVTQMGQEVILRCVPISNHLYFYWYRQILGQKVEFLVSFYNNEISEKSEIFDDQFSVERPDGSNFTLKIRSTKLEDSAMYFCASSWDRAGKTQYFGPGTRLLVL.

The chain combines TRBV7-3 with TRBJ1-2; D unresolved. Germline V lookup: CDR1 SGHTA, CDR2 FQGTGA. CDR3 length equals 13 residues. V lost 2 bases and J 2 bases, leaving 6 bases between the germline ends. CDR3 in amino acids: CASSLDGNYGYTF. In nucleotides, the CDR3 is TGTGCCAGCAGCTTAGATGGCAACTATGGCTACACCTTC.

V and J are TRBV28 and TRBJ2-3; the match to TRBD1 covers 8 bases. The germline gives CDR1 MDHEN, CDR2 SYDVKM. The CDR3 length is 16 residues. J lost 4 bases, V lost 5 bases, and 11 bases had no gene match. CDR3: CASSRGGRGRADTQYF. The DNA of the CDR3 is TGTGCCAGCAGTCGAGGGGGCAGGGGGCGGGCAGATACGCAGTATTTT.

The rearrangement uses TRBV30 and TRBJ1-5; no clear D gene. The germline V and J ends were trimmed by 0 bases and 0 bases, with 12 bases remaining between them. CDR1 and CDR2 from the germline V gene are GTSNPN and SVGIG (reference sequence). The length of the CDR3 is 16 residues. CDR3 bases: TGTGCCTGGAGTGTACGAGGCAGCAATAGCAATCAGCCCCAGCATTTT. Translating gives CAWSVRGSNSNQPQHF.

The V call is TRBV5-3, the J call TRBJ1-1, with TRBD1 matching over 7 bases. TRBV5-3 is an ORF for which the function is uncertain. This CDR3 spans 14 amino acids. V lost 2 bases and J lost 6; bases outside the gene matches: 7. CDR3 sequence reads: CARSLDRVKPEAFF. As DNA, the CDR3 is TGTGCCAGAAGCTTAGACAGGGTGAAGCCTGAAGCTTTCTTT.

This sequence joins TRBV6-6 and TRBJ2-7; 9 bases align to TRBD1. V shed 4 bases and J 2 bases; nucleotides not matched to a gene: 6. From germline, CDR1 is MNHNY and CDR2 SVGAGI (reference sequence). This CDR3 contains 15 residues. The CDR3 coding sequence is TGTGCCAGCAGTTGCCCGGGACAGGGCCCCTACGAGCAGTACTTC. It encodes CASSCPGQGPYEQYF.

The chain links TRBV2 to TRBJ2-4; 7 nucleotides match TRBD2. The germline gives CDR1 SNHLY, CDR2 FYNNEI. The CDR3 has 13 residues. V lost 11 bases to trimming and J lost 5 bases; unmatched junction nucleotides: 9. The DNA for the CDR3 is TGTGCCGGCGGTGCGGGGAGGGAAAACATTCAGTACTTC. This sequence encodes CAGGAGRENIQYF.

In its sample, this clone was seen once. This chain uses TRBV2 with TRBJ1-1, with D possibly TRBD1 on 5 matching bases. The CDR3 runs to 15 residues. The germline V and J ends were trimmed by 2 bases and 0 bases, with 10 bases remaining between them. Per germline, CDR1 SNHLY and CDR2 FYNNEI. CDR3 loop: CASSESGRLNTEAFF. The CDR3 nucleotides read TGTGCCAGCAGTGAATCAGGGAGGCTGAACACTGAAGCTTTCTTT. Complete variable domain (other parts from reference TRBV2 and TRBJ1-1): EPEVTQTPSHQVTQMGQEVILRCVPISNHLYFYWYRQILGQKVEFLVSFYNNEISEKSEIFDDQFSVERPDGSNFTLKIRSTKLEDSAMYFCASSESGRLNTEAFFGQGTRLTVV.

This clone was counted a single time. The chain employs TRBV27 and TRBJ1-2; D is possibly TRBD1 (6 bases). Germline V gene data show CDR1 as MNHEY and CDR2 as SMNVEV (reference sequence). V shed 8 bases and J shed 4 bases, with 26 bases lying between them. This CDR3 region has 17 residues. The CDR3 here is CASRPRIQGLGSYGYTF. The CDR3 coding sequence is TGTGCCAGCCGACCGAGAATCCAGGGGTTAGGGAGCTATGGCTACACCTTC.

The rearrangement joins TRBV5-4 to TRBJ2-5; no clear D. CDR3 length: 13 residues. Trimming pared 1 base from V and 4 bases from J, leaving 8 bases between. Germline CDR1 is SGHNT and CDR2 is YYREEE (reference sequence). The CDR3 nucleotides are TGTGCCAGCAGCTTGAACCAGGCAGAGACCCAGTACTTC. Translating gives CASSLNQAETQYF.